A selection of T cell receptor beta chains follows, all from one sample in a study of blood T cell repertoires in COVID-19. Assay used: immunoSEQ multiplex PCR; TCRdb lists only in-frame clones, some missing. The data show roughly 150,000 clones, 75% to 90% seen once. Sequencing was done on a sample of PBMCs or T cells enriched from blood (not recorded which). The receptors derive from a man between 45 and 60 years old who had recovered from COVID-19. The CDR3 runs from the conserved cysteine through the conserved F or W. The D gene is left open where the match is weak. Size is stated for part of the rows, as once, few or many counts, or as a class when the clone is expanded.

TRBJ1-6	.	TRBV5-1	.	TGCGCCAGCAGCTTAGGACAAAGAAATTCACCCCTCCACTTT	CASSLGQRNSPLHF
TRBJ2-5	TRBD2	TRBV28	.	TGTGCCAGTACGACTAGCGGCCCTCAAGAGACCCAGTACTTC	CASTTSGPQETQYF
TRBJ1-4	.	TRBV30	.	TGTGCCTGGAGCCTAGAAGGGGCCGCGTCCATTAATGAAAAACTGTTTTTT	CAWSLEGAASINEKLFF
TRBJ1-1	.	TRBV4-3	.	TGCGCCAGCAGCCAAGATAGCGGCCTTTCGAGCACTGAAGCTTTCTTT	CASSQDSGLSSTEAFF
TRBJ1-2	.	TRBV9	.	TGTGCCAGCAGCGTAGGACACGGGGGGGACTATGGCTACACCTTC	CASSVGHGGDYGYTF
TRBJ1-4	TRBD1	TRBV5-5	.	TGTGCCAGCAGCCTCGACCGGACAGGGCCAACTAATGAAAAACTGTTTTTT	CASSLDRTGPTNEKLFF
TRBJ1-4	.	TRBV10-2	.	TGCGCCAGCAGGGACACGTGGGCCACTAATGAAAAACTGTTTTTT	CASRDTWATNEKLFF
TRBJ2-2	.	TRBV20-1	.	TGCAGTGCTAGTGGTCTAGCGATGTCTGGGGAGCTGTTTTTT	CSASGLAMSGELFF
TRBJ1-3	.	TRBV5-1	.	TGCGCCAGCAGCTCAGCGGGAAGTCTGAAGGCTGGAAACACCATATATTTT	CASSSAGSLKAGNTIYF
TRBJ2-7	TRBD2	TRBV5-4	once	TGTGCCACCAAGCTAGCGGGAGCGGCTGGCGAGCAGTACTTC	CATKLAGAAGEQYF
TRBJ1-2	.	TRBV4-3	.	TGCGCCAGCAGCCAAGAAGTTAGCGGGGCCTTTTATGGCTACACCTTC	CASSQEVSGAFYGYTF
TRBJ2-1	TRBD2	TRBV2	.	TGTGCCAGCAGGCGGGGGGGAAACAATGAGCAGTTCTTC	CASRRGGNNEQFF
TRBJ2-7	TRBD2	TRBV10-3	.	TGTGCCATCAGTGAGGGACTAGCATTCTACGAGCAGTACTTC	CAISEGLAFYEQYF
TRBJ2-1	TRBD1	TRBV27	once	TGTGCCAGCAGGCGGACAGGAGCCTCCTACAATGAGCAGTTCTTC	CASRRTGASYNEQFF
TRBJ2-3	TRBD2	TRBV27	.	TGTGCCAGCAGCTCTCTAGCGGGGAACACAGATACGCAGTATTTT	CASSSLAGNTDTQYF
TRBJ2-2	.	TRBV5-1	.	TGCGCCAGCAGCTTGGGGGCCGGGGAATACACCGGGGAGCTGTTTTTT	CASSLGAGEYTGELFF
TRBJ1-2	.	TRBV4-3	.	TGCGCCAGCAGCCAAGCGAGCAGGGGCGCGCGGTTTTATGGCTACACCTTC	CASSQASRGARFYGYTF
TRBJ2-1	.	TRBV7-3	.	TGTGCCAGCAGCCCTAGACTACATGCCTACAATGAGCAGTTCTTC	CASSPRLHAYNEQFF
TRBJ2-1	TRBD1	TRBV5-1	few	TGCGCCAGCAGCCAACAGGGGGGTTTCAATGAGCAGTTCTTC	CASSQQGGFNEQFF
TRBJ1-6	TRBD1	TRBV4-1	.	TGCGCCAGCAGCCCCCGGGACAGGGGGTATAATTCACCCCTCCACTTT	CASSPRDRGYNSPLHF
TRBJ2-5	.	TRBV5-4	few	TGTGCCAGCAGCTCCATCGCCCAGGTGGAGACCCAGTACTTC	CASSSIAQVETQYF
TRBJ2-3	.	TRBV7-3	.	TGTGCCAGCAGCCCCCGGGACTCCGCAGATACGCAGTATTTT	CASSPRDSADTQYF
TRBJ1-2	.	TRBV28	.	TGTGCCAGCAGTTTAAGAGACTATGGCTACACCTTC	CASSLRDYGYTF
TRBJ2-3	TRBD2	TRBV7-2	.	TGTGCCAGCAGCCCTAGCGGGAGGTTGGATACGCAGTATTTT	CASSPSGRLDTQYF
TRBJ2-5	.	TRBV7-9	.	TGTGCCAGCAGCTTAAGGCCAGGAGAGACCCAGTACTTC	CASSLRPGETQYF
TRBJ2-7	TRBD1	TRBV6-2/TRBV6-3	.	TGTGCCAGCAGCTGGGACAGCTACGAGCAGTACTTC	CASSWDSYEQYF
TRBJ1-4	.	TRBV28	.	TGTGCCAGCAGTAACGGACAGAATAATGAAAAACTGTTTTTT	CASSNGQNNEKLFF
TRBJ2-1	.	TRBV29-1	.	TGCAGCGTTGAAGACCCCGGACAGAGCTCCTACAATGAGCAGTTCTTC	CSVEDPGQSSYNEQFF
TRBJ2-7	TRBD2	TRBV18	.	TGTGCCAGCTCACCACCGGCGGGGGTGGGATCCTACGAGCAGTACTTC	CASSPPAGVGSYEQYF
TRBJ1-6	.	TRBV30	.	TGTGCCTGGAGTGTACTAAGCAGGGGAAATTCACCCCTCCACTTT	CAWSVLSRGNSPLHF
TRBJ2-7	TRBD1	TRBV25-1	.	TGTGCCAGCAAGGGGACAGGGGCCTCCTACGAGCAGTACTTC	CASKGTGASYEQYF
TRBJ2-7	TRBD1	TRBV15	.	TGTGCCACCAGCAGAGATAATCCGGGGACAGGCGAGCAGTACTTC	CATSRDNPGTGEQYF